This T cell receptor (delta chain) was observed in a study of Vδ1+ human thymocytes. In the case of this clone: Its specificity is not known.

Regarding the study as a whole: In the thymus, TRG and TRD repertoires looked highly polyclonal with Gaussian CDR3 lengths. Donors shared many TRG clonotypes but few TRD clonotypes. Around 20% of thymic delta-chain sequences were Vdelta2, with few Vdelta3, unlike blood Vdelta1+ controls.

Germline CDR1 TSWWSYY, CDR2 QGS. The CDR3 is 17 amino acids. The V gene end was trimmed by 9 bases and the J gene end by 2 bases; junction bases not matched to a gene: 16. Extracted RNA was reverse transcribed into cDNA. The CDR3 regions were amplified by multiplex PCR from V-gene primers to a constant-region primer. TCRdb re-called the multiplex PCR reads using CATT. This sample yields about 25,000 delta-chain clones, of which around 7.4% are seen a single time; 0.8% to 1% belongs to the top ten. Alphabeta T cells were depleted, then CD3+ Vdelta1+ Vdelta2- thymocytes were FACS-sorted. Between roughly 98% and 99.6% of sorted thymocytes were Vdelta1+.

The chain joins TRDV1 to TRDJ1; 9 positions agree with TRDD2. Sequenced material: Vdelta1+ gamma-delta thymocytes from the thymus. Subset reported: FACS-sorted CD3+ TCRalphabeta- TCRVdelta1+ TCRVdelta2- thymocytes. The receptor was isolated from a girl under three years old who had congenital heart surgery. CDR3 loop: CALDPPSYPNITDKLIF. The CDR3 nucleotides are TGTGCTCTGGACCCGCCTTCCTACCCGAATATTACCGATAAACTCATCTTT.